This TCR beta chain was sequenced in a study of regulatory T cells in long-lasting Graves disease (dated by TCRdb to the early 2020s). In the study overall: Patients with newly diagnosed Graves' disease had been on antithyroid drugs for under 3 months. Peripheral blood TCR sequencing and RNA sequencing compared persistent Graves' disease patients with newly diagnosed Graves' disease patients. The study was conducted in China and was registered as a clinical trial. A total of about 35 samples underwent TCR sequencing, from about 13 patients with persistent Graves' disease and 20 patients with newly diagnosed Graves' disease.

The table lists this clonotype with many counts. Its antigen is still unknown. No much larger clone is present one base from it, and per-base qualities are unavailable. The time point label of this sample denotes: newly diagnosed GD, antithyroid drugs for less than 3 months. For both TCR sequencing and RNA sequencing, RNA was extracted from PBMCs in TRIzol. Graves' disease was diagnosed according to American Thyroid Association guidelines. Patients for the study were recruited at an endocrinology department in Xi'an, China. Each patient gave 7.5 to 10 milliliters of peripheral blood, collected in an EDTA anticoagulant tube. PBMCs were isolated by Ficoll Paque Plus density gradient separation without further T cell sorting. An Agilent 2100 Bioanalyzer and agarose gel were used to check RNA quality, and a NanoDrop 2000 was used to measure RNA concentration. Taken from the germline V gene (reference sequence), the CDR1 and CDR2 loops are MNHEY and SMNVEV. Including the terminal cysteine and phenylalanine, the CDR3 comprises 16 residues. Only the CDR3 part of the read is kept: 48 bases, read in frame from the first base. V loses 2 bases, J loses 2 bases, and the germline ends lie 13 bases apart.

Library construction relied on multiplex PCR. TCRdb lists the instrument as Illumina HiSeq 4000. TCR beta libraries were built with iRepertoire HTBI primers and Arm-PCR amplification of CDR3 regions. Before sequencing, the PCR products underwent gel purification. Per the source publication's procedure: A total of roughly 58 TRBV and about 13 TRBJ segments were identified across samples and were used for gene usage analysis of CDR3 amino acid clonotypes. Filtered high-quality paired reads were merged into contigs using COPE and FqMerger. BLAST was used to align contigs to IMGT TRBV, TRBD and TRBJ reference genes, with CDR3 defined following IMGT. Clonotypes above 0.1% frequency were classified as highly expanded clones. Repertoire diversity was measured by Shannon entropy, and V-J evenness by the Gini coefficient. A clonotype was considered public if more than one individual shared it. TCRdb cleaned the public reads at Q25 with fastp, built clones with MiXCR and kept in-frame beta chains. For every CDR3 protein sequence, its rows merge into one entry that carries the most common genes and DNA. Here the V and J calls rest on TCRdb's processing, not on the authors' analysis. The sample table shows about 400,000 distinct CDR3 sequences, and about 14% are seen once. The ten largest clones represent about 24% of the sample.

Beyond this particular receptor, the publication reports: Only the TCR beta chain was sequenced and analyzed. Peripheral blood alone was examined, since thyroid tissue, which constituted the primary lesion, could not be accessed. The authors noted that the small sample size was a limitation that may lower accuracy. Compared with newly diagnosed patients, persistent Graves' disease patients had lower TCR Shannon entropy and fewer highly expanded clones, which suggests clonal expansion. Preferential use of TRBV28, TRBJ1-2 and TRBJ2-5 was observed in persistent disease, whereas TRBV20-1 and TRBJ2-1 were favored in newly diagnosed disease. Persistent patients shared more public clonotypes among themselves (approximately 2,500) than newly diagnosed patients did (over 950).

The receptor was derived from a female donor with Graves disease. The chain uses TRBV27 and TRBJ1-5; the D region possibly corresponds to TRBD1 (5 bases align). Sequenced material: peripheral blood mononuclear cells (PBMCs), taken at new diagnosis, from a patient treated with antithyroid drugs. The nucleotide sequence reads as follows: TGTGCCAGCAGTTTAGAAGGGGTCCGAGGCAATCAGCCCCAGCATTTT. Its amino acids are CASSLEGVRGNQPQHF.